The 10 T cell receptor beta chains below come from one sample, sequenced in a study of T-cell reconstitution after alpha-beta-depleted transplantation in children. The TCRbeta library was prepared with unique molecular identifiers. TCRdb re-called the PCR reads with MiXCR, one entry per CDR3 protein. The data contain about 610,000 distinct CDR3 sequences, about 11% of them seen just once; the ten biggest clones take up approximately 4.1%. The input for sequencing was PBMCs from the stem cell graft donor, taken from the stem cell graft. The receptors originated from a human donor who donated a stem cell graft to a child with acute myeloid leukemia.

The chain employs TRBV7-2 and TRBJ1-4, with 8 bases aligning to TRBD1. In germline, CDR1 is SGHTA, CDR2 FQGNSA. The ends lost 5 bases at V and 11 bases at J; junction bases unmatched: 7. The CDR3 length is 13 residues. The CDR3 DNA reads TGTGCCAGCAGCCCGGGGGACAGGTGGAAACTGTTTTTT. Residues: CASSPGDRWKLFF.

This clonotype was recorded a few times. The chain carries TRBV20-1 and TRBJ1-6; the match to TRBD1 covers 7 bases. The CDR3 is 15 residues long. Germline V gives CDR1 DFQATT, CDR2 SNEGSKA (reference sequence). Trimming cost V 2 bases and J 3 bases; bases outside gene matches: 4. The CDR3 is CSARHRGIYNSPLHF. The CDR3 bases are TGCAGTGCTAGACACAGGGGAATCTATAATTCACCCCTCCACTTT.

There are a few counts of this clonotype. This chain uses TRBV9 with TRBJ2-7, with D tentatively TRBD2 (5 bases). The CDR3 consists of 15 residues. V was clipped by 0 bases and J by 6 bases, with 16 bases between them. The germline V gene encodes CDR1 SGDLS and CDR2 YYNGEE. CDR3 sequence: CASSVGGGSLIEQYF. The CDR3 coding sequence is TGTGCCAGCAGCGTAGGAGGCGGGTCCTTAATCGAGCAGTACTTC.

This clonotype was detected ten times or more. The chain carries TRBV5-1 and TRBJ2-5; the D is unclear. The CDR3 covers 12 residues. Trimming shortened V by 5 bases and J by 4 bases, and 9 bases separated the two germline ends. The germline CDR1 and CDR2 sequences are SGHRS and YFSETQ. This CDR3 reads CASRKARETQYF. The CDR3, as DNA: TGCGCCAGCAGAAAGGCCCGAGAGACCCAGTACTTC.

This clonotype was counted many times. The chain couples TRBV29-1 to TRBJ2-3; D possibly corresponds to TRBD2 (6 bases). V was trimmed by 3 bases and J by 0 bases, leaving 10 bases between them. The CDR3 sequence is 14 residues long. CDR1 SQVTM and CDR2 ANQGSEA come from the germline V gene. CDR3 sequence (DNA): TGCAGCGTTGAGGGTAGCGGTAGCACAGATACGCAGTATTTT. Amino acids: CSVEGSGSTDTQYF.

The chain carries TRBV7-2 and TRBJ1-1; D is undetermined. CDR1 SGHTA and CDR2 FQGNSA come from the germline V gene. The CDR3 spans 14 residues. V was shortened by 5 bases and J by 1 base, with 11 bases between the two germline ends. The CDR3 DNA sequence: TGTGCCAGCAGCCCTACAGAGACGAACACTGAAGCTTTCTTT. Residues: CASSPTETNTEAFF.

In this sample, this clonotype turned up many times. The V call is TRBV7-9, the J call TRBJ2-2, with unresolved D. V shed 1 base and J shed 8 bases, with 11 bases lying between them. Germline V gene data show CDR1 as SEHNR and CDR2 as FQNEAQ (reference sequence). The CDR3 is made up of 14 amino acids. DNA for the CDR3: TGTGCCAGCAGCTTAGACAGCACGACGGGGGAGCTGTTTTTT. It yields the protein CASSLDSTTGELFF. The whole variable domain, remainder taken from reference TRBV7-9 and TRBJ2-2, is DTGVSQNPRHKITKRGQNVTFRCDPISEHNRLYWYRQTLGQGPEFLTYFQNEAQLEKSRLLSDRFSAERPKGSFSTLEIQRTEQGDSAMYLCASSLDSTTGELFFGEGSRLTVL.

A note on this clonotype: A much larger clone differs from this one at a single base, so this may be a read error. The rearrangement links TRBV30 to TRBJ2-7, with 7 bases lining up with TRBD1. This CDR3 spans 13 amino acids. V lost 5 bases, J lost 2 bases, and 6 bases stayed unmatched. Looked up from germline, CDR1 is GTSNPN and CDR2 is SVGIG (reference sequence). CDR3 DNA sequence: TGTGCCTGGCAGGTACAGGGGACCTACGAGCAGTACTTC. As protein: CAWQVQGTYEQYF.

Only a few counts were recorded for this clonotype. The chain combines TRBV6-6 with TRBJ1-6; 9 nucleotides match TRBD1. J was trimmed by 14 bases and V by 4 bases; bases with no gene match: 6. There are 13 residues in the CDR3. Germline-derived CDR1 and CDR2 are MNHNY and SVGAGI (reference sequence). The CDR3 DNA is TGTGCCAGCAGTTTTCCACAGGGGGCCACCCTCCACTTT. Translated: CASSFPQGATLHF.

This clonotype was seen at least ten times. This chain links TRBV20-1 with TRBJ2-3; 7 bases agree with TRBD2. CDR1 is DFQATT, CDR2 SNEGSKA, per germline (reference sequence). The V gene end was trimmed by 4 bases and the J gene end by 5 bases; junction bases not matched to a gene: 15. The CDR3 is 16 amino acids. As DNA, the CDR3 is TGCAGTGCTATCACGGCCAGTCGGGGAGGGCGAGATACGCAGTATTTT. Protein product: CSAITASRGGRDTQYF.